The entry that follows covers one T cell receptor (beta chain) sequence. No cognate antigen has been identified for it. The record has no base qualities; no much larger clone is one base away. This specimen comes from a study of OX40 agonist ivuxolimab in advanced cancers. Notes on the research overall: The costimulatory receptor OX40 (CD134) was targeted by ivuxolimab, a fully human IgG2 agonistic monoclonal antibody. Intravenous ivuxolimab was administered to patients every 2 weeks at six dose levels: 0.01, 0.1, 0.3, 1.5, 3 and 10 mg/kg. Of the roughly 52 dose-escalation patients, hepatocellular carcinoma was present in 19, melanoma in around 15, renal cell carcinoma in 9 and head and neck cancer in 9. In the dose-escalation cohort, around four fifths of patients were male, and the mean age was roughly 60 years with a range of roughly 23 to 90. Patients were allowed to have had prior anti-PD-1, anti-PD-L1 or anti-CTLA-4 therapy, and 40% of the dose-escalation patients had been treated with checkpoint inhibitors. Partial responses occurred in three dose-escalation patients, of whom one had hepatocellular carcinoma and two had cutaneous melanoma. The point of sequencing TCRbeta in the periphery was to test whether ivuxolimab changed TCR sequence diversity and drove clonal T-cell expansion. The paper reports the monotherapy dose-escalation portion (N of about 47 patients) of the phase I ivuxolimab trial.

What the study reported, not specific to this receptor: Which antigens the clonally expanded peripheral T cells were specific for was not determined. After ivuxolimab, expanded clones were on average more numerous among CD8+ T cells than among CD4+ T cells. In partial responders in the 0.1-3.0 mg/kg groups, normalized peripheral clonal expansion was found to be among the lowest, especially among CD8+ T cells. At doses of 0.1 to 3.0 mg/kg, clonal expansion of both CD4+ and CD8+ blood T cells was observed from baseline to week 6. Low levels of normalized T-cell clonal expansion were also seen in some patients who did not respond.

The trial excluded patients who had a history of autoimmune disease or who were on systemic immunosuppression. Peripheral blood for TCR sequencing was collected from all dose cohorts at baseline, on cycle 4 day 1, and on cycle 7 day 1. Samples came from an open-label, multicenter, first-in-human phase I dose-escalation trial of ivuxolimab. Adults with locally advanced or metastatic melanoma, renal cell carcinoma, hepatocellular carcinoma or head and neck squamous cell carcinoma were enrolled in the trial. Before TCR sequencing, CD4+ T cells and CD8+ T cells were sorted from peripheral blood as separate populations. Genomic DNA was isolated from the sorted cells so that the TCRbeta CDR3 region could be sequenced. The immunoSEQ Assay was used for sequencing of TCRbeta CDR3 regions. TCRdb provides this immuneACCESS table in a form limited to in-frame rearrangements. Some clones are lacking; in checked studies, under half of them reflect an unresolved V gene, and why the rest are absent is not known. The sample yields some 60,000 clones; roughly nine tenths were counted once. The ten largest clones capture about 17% of the sample.

The CDR3 numbers 13 residues from cysteine through phenylalanine. The DNA shown is the 39-base CDR3, in frame from base 1. CDR1 and CDR2 are read off the germline V gene as MNHEY and SVGAGI. Recombination joined TRBV6-5 with TRBJ2-5, with no confidently assigned D gene. Gene TRBJ2-7 matches the end of the DNA better, so the J call may be wrong. The starting material was CD4+ or CD8+ T cells sorted from blood, obtained in a trial of the OX40 agonist ivuxolimab. This clonotype was obtained from an adult with an advanced solid tumor such as melanoma, head and neck, liver or kidney cancer. In nucleotide form, the sequence is TGTGCCAGCAGTTACCGTCCTGGCTACGAGCAGTACTTC. Its product reads: CASSYRPGYEQYF.